This paragraph covers one TCR beta chain sequence. What it binds is unknown. The same CDR3 can be traced to other DNA sequences in this sample. Nashville, Tennessee was home to all donors, each a Caucasian adult. This sample is drawn from a study of shared clonotypes between healthy human individuals. TCRdb keeps only in-frame clones here, not all; method: immunoSEQ multiplex PCR. This sample has about 1.5 million clones, with roughly 96% found just once. Whole-study findings and limits: It was expected that sequencing depth would affect clonotype sharing among donors. Larger richness was generally estimated for naive than memory subsets.

Germline lookup yields CDR1 SGHTA and CDR2 FQGNSA. V shed 5 bases, J shed 5 bases, and the junction held 4 bases outside the gene matches. The CDR3 consists of 14 residues. The chain joins TRBV7-2 to TRBJ2-3, with 10 bases lining up with TRBD2. Sequences were obtained from naive CD4+ T cells sorted from blood. Subset given: CD45RA+ positively selected. The receptor was derived from a man in his thirties or forties in good health. The CDR3 coding sequence is TGTGCCAGCAGCCTCCGACTAGCGGGAGATACGCAGTATTTT. Its translation is CASSLRLAGDTQYF.